This T cell receptor beta chain was obtained from a study of shared clonotypes between healthy human individuals. Study-wide context: Participating donors consisted of two women and a few men aged 18 to 49.

The trim removed 6 bases at V and 0 bases at J, leaving 9 bases unmatched. The CDR3 is 16 amino acids. Germline assignment: CDR1 SGHVS and CDR2 FQNEAQ. It was at deep level that the assay was run. The method was immunoSEQ multiplex PCR; TCRdb's version includes in-frame clones alone and lacks a portion of them. In the table there are a few million clones, just over 90% of which are singletons. Every one of the donors was a Caucasian adult that lived in Nashville, Tennessee. Both subsets, CD45RA+ naive and CD45RA-negative memory, were split from the CD4+ cells. The material sequenced was naive CD4+ T cells sorted from blood. Subset specified: CD45RA+ positively selected. The TCR originated in a man between 18 and 29 years old in good health. The rearrangement joins TRBV7-8 to TRBJ2-5; 8 nucleotides line up with TRBD2. CDR3 nucleotide sequence: TGTGCCAGCAGGATAATAGCGGGGCAGTACCAAGAGACCCAGTACTTC. This encodes CASRIIAGQYQETQYF.